The clone carrying this T cell receptor beta chain was recorded at least ten times. This entry is derived from a study of Graves' ophthalmopathy and Graves' hyperthyroidism. Among the hyperthyroidism patients, all were newly diagnosed, aged 18 to 65, with under 2 months' duration. Researchers took RNA transcripts and amplified TCR beta CDR3 regions from them. First-round RT-PCR used HTBI primers; second-round multiplex PCR followed. Using its own MiXCR run on the multiplex PCR reads, TCRdb lists one record per CDR3 protein. The table records some 410,000 distinct CDR3 sequences, about 21% of them present only once. The sequenced sample consisted of peripheral blood. The sequence came from a woman aged 18-29 years with stable Graves' hyperthyroidism.

The CDR3 region is CATLGQGYFEAFF. In DNA, the CDR3 is TGTGCCACCTTAGGACAGGGTTACTTTGAAGCTTTCTTT. The J gene is TRBJ1-1, the V gene TRBV19; 8 bases match TRBD1. CDR1 and CDR2 (germline): LNHDA, SQIVND (reference sequence). Trimming at V came to 10 bases and at J to 7 bases, leaving 11 bases not matched to a gene. The CDR3 sequence is 13 residues long.